The T cell receptor beta chain under discussion was sequenced for a study of T-cell memory formation after mild COVID-19. TCRdb reprocessed the 5' RACE reads with MiXCR, giving one entry per CDR3 protein. This sample has about 400,000 distinct CDR3 sequences, with 23% found just once. This clonotype showed up just a few times. Its matching antigen is unknown. Findings and caveats of the study: Balance between CD4 and CD8 was seen in clones contracting day 15 to 85, and a CD4+ lean was seen in later expanders. A subset of responding clones appeared in pre-infection memory, suggesting cross-reactive memory joined.

Material: PBMCs or a T cell subset sorted from them (not recorded which). The sequence came from an adult woman who had mild COVID-19 (a few samples of this study predate the infection). Cell type and time point are not known.

CDR3 DNA: TGTGCCAGCAGCTTAGCATGGGGGGGTAGTGGCGAAAAACTGTTTTTT. Translation: CASSLAWGGSGEKLFF. The genes are TRBV7-9 and TRBJ1-4; TRBD1 might be the D (5 bases). With 0 bases removed from V and 8 bases from J, the gap between germline ends came to 16 bases. This CDR3 region has 16 residues. Germline assignment: CDR1 SEHNR and CDR2 FQNEAQ (reference sequence). Looking up the rest from reference TRBV7-9 and TRBJ1-4 gives the full variable domain: DTGVSQNPRHKITKRGQNVTFRCDPISEHNRLYWYRQTLGQGPEFLTYFQNEAQLEKSRLLSDRFSAERPKGSFSTLEIQRTEQGDSAMYLCASSLAWGGSGEKLFFGSGTQLSVL.